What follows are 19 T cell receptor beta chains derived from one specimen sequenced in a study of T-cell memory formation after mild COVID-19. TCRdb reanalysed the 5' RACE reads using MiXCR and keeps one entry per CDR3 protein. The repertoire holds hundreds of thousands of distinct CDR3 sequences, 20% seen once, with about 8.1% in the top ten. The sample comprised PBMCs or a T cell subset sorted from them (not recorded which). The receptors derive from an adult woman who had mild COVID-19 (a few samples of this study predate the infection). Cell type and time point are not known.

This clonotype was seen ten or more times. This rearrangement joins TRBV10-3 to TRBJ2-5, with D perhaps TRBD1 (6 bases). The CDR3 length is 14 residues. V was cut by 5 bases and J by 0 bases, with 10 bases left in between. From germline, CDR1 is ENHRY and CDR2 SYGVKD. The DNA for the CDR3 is TGTGCCATCAGTCGAAGACAGGACCAAGAGACCCAGTACTTC. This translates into CAISRRQDQETQYF.

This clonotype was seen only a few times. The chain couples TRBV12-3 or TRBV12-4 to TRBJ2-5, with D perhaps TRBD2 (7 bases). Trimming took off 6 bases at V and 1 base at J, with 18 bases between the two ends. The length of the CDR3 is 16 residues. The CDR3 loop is CASSEGGGGRQETQYF. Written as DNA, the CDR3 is TGTGCCAGCAGCGAGGGGGGCGGGGGCCGCCAAGAGACCCAGTACTTC.

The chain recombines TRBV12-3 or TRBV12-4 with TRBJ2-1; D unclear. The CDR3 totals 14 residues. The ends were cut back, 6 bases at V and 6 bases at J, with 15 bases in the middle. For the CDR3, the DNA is TGTGCCAGCAGCCGAAATATCCCTACCAATGAGCAGTTCTTC. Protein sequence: CASSRNIPTNEQFF.

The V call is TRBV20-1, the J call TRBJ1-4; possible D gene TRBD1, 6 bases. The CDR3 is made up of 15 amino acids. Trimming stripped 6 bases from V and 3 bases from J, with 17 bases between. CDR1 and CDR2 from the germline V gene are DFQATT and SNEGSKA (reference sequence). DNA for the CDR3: TGCAGTGCCCAGAAGGGGGGGGAGTCTAATGAAAAACTGTTTTTT. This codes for CSAQKGGESNEKLFF.

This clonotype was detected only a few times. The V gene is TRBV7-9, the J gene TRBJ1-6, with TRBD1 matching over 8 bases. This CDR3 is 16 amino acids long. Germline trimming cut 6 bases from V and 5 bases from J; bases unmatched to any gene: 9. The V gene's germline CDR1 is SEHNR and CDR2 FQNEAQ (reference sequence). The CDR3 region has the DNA TGTGCCAGCAGTCCCGGAGGACAGGGAGATAATTCACCCCTCCACTTT. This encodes CASSPGGQGDNSPLHF.

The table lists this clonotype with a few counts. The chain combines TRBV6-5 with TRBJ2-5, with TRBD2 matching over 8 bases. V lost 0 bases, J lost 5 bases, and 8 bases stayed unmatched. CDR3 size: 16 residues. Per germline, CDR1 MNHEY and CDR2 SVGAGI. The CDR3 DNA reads TGTGCCAGCAGTTACTCACCAGCGGGAGTAGGGGAGACCCAGTACTTC. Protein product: CASSYSPAGVGETQYF.

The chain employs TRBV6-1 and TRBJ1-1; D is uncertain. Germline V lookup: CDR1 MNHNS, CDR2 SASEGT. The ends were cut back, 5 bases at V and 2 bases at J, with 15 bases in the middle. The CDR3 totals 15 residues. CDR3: CASSSKGRPNTEAFF. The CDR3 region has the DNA TGTGCCAGCAGTTCTAAGGGCAGGCCAAACACTGAAGCTTTCTTT.

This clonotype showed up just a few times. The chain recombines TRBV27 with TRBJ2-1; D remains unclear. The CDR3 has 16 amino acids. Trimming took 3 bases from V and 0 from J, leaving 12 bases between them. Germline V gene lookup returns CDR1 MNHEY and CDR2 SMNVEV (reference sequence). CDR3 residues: CASSFGSRSSYNEQFF. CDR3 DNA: TGTGCCAGCAGTTTTGGGTCGAGGAGCTCCTACAATGAGCAGTTCTTC.

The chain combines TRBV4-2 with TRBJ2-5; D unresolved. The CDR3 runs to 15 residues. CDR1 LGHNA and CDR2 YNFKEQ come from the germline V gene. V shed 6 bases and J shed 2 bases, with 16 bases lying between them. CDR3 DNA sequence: TGTGCCAGCAGAAGCAGTGCGGAAGAGCAAGAGACCCAGTACTTC. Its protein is CASRSSAEEQETQYF.

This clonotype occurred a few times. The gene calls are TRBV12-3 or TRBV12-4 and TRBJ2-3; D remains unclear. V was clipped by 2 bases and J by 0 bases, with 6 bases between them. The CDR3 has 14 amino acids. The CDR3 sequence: CASSLTRSTDTQYF. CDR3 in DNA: TGTGCCAGCAGTTTAACAAGGAGCACAGATACGCAGTATTTT.

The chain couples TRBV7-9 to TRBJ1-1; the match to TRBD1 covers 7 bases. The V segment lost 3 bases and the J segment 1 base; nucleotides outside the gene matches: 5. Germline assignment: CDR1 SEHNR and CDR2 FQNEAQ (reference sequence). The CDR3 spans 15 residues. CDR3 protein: CASSFTGAGNTEAFF. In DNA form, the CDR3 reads TGTGCCAGCAGCTTTACAGGGGCTGGGAACACTGAAGCTTTCTTT.

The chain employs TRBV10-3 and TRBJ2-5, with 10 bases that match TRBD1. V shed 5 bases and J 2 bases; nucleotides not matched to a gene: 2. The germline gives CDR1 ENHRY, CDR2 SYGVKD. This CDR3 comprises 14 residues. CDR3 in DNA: TGTGCCATCAGTTCGGGACAGGGGCAAGAGACCCAGTACTTC. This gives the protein CAISSGQGQETQYF.

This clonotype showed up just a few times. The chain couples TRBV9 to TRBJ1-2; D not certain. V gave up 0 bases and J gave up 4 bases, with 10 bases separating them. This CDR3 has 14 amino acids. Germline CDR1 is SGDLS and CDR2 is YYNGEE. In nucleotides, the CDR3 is TGTGCCAGCAGCGTAGGGGTCGAGGGCTATGGCTACACCTTC. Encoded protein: CASSVGVEGYGYTF.

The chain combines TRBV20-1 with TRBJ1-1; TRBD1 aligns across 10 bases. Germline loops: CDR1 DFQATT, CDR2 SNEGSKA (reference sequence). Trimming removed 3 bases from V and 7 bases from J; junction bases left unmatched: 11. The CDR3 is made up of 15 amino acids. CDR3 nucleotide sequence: TGCAGTGCTAGTCCCGGACAGGGGGTGGATGATGAAGCTTTCTTT. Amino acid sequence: CSASPGQGVDDEAFF.

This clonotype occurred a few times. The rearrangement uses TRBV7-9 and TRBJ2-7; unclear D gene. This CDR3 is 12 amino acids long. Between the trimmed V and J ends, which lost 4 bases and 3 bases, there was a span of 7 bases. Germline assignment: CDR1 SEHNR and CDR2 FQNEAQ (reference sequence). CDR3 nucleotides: TGTGCCAGCAGCTATGTTCACTACGAGCAGTACTTC. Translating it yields CASSYVHYEQYF. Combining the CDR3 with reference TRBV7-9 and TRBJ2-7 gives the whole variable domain DTGVSQNPRHKITKRGQNVTFRCDPISEHNRLYWYRQTLGQGPEFLTYFQNEAQLEKSRLLSDRFSAERPKGSFSTLEIQRTEQGDSAMYLCASSYVHYEQYFGPGTRLTVT.

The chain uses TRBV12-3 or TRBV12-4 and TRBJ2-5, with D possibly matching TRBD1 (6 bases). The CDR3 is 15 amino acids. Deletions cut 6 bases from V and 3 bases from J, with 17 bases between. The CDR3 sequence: CASSSGWTEKETQYF. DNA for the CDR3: TGTGCCAGCAGCTCCGGCTGGACAGAAAAAGAGACCCAGTACTTC.

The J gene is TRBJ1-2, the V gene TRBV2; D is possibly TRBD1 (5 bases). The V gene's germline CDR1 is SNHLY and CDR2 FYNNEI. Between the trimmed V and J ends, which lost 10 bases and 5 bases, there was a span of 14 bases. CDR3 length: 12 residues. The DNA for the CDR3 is TGTGCCATCCAACCAGCAGGGTATGGCTACACCTTC. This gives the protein CAIQPAGYGYTF.

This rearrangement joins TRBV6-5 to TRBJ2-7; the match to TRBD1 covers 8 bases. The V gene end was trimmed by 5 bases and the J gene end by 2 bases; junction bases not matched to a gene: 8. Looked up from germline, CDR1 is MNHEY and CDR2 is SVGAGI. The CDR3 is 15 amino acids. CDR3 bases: TGTGCCAGCAGTCACCGGGACAGGAGACCCTACGAGCAGTACTTC. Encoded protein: CASSHRDRRPYEQYF.

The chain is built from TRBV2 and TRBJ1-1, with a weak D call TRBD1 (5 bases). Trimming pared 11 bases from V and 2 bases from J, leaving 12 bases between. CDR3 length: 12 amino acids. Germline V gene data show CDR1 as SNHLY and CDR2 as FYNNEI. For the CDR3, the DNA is TGTGCCGACCGGGACGCTAACACTGAAGCTTTCTTT. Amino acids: CADRDANTEAFF.